This TCR beta chain was observed in a study of cytomegalovirus exposure and HLA in healthy donors. This CDR3 region has 16 residues. V lost 5 bases and J lost 6; bases outside the gene matches: 12. CDR1 is SGHTA, CDR2 FQGNSA, per germline. This table comes from immunoSEQ multiplex PCR, and its TCRdb copy is limited to in-frame clones, with some not included. The sample carries 200,000 or so clones, roughly 82% recorded once. The V call is TRBV7-2, the J call TRBJ1-5; 8 bases match TRBD1. The sequence derives from a man younger than 35 in good health and CMV-seropositive. Sequenced sample: PBMCs. The CDR3 region is CASSRSDRGIFQPQHF. The CDR3 DNA sequence: TGTGCCAGCAGCCGTAGTGACAGGGGTATTTTTCAGCCCCAGCATTTT. The full variable domain, in which reference TRBV7-2 and TRBJ1-5 provide the parts outside the CDR3, is GAGVSQSPSNKVTEKGKDVELRCDPISGHTALYWYRQSLGQGLEFLIYFQGNSAPDKSGLPSDRFSAERTGGSVSTLTIQRTQQEDSAVYLCASSRSDRGIFQPQHFGDGTRLSIL.